The subject of this entry is one TCR beta chain. No antigen is known for it. The data were taken from a study of shared clonotypes between healthy human individuals. The study's findings and limits: The study found lower generation probabilities in non-shared clonotypes than in those shared by all four donors.

J was trimmed by 5 bases and V by 3 bases; bases with no gene match: 4. CDR1 is KGHSH and CDR2 is LQKENI in the germline V gene. The CDR3 is 15 amino acids. Splitting of each subset's genomic DNA was done evenly across several immunoSEQ plates. Generated by immunoSEQ multiplex PCR, the TCRdb table keeps only in-frame clones and is missing some. The sample shows some 1.1 million clones, approximately 77% of them seen only once. The V call is TRBV18, the J call TRBJ1-4; 9 nucleotides align to TRBD1. The sequence was obtained from a man younger than 35 in good health. Some clones in this sample may be carry-over from other donors' samples. Source material: memory CD4+ T cells from PBMCs. Described subset: CD45RA-negative fraction. This chain's CDR3 is CASSPAGTGNEKLFF. The CDR3 nucleotides read TGTGCCAGCTCACCGGCCGGGACAGGGAATGAAAAACTGTTTTTT.